This record looks at one T cell receptor beta chain sequence and its context. Antigen unknown. The data were obtained in a study of radiation and T cells in renal cell carcinoma. Study-wide points: From baseline, blood top tumor clonotypes peaked at 2 weeks post-radiation.

V was pared by 0 bases and J by 8 bases, with 7 bases between. Looked up from germline, CDR1 is LNHNV and CDR2 is YYDKDF (reference sequence). The CDR3 length is 12 residues. TCRdb's table, derived via immunoSEQ multiplex PCR, lists solely in-frame clones and lacks some. The top ten hold 5% to 6.5% of the sample, which has roughly 130,000 clones, 85% to 90% seen once. Time point specified: blood 2 weeks post-SBRT. Stated treatment: 15 Gy SBRT to primary tumor, nephrectomy 4 weeks later. This TCR derives from a woman aged 65 to 85 with renal cell carcinoma. Sequencing was performed on blood, taken from a patient whose treatment included radiotherapy and nephrectomy. The chain carries TRBV15 and TRBJ1-2; D is unresolved. The CDR3 loop is CATSREGYGYTF. CDR3 DNA: TGTGCCACCAGCAGAGAGGGGTACGGCTACACCTTC.